One sample yielded the 24 T cell receptor beta chains listed below, sequenced in a study of T cell repertoires in cytomegalovirus infection. A single record per CDR3 protein comes from TCRdb applying MiXCR to the reads. The profile shows fewer than 350,000 distinct CDR3 sequences, 15% to 20% of them singletons. Sequenced input: PBMCs. The receptors were sampled from a human donor in good health (CMV status not recorded). Some clones in this sample may be carry-over from other donors' samples.

This clonotype occurred many times. This chain joins TRBV28 and TRBJ1-1, with TRBD1 matching over 7 bases. CDR1 is MDHEN and CDR2 is SYDVKM in the germline V gene. CDR3 length: 15 residues. V lost 5 bases to trimming and J lost 3 bases; unmatched junction nucleotides: 9. For the CDR3, the DNA is TGTGCCAGCAGTCCCCCCCGGGACAGATACACTGAAGCTTTCTTT. It codes for CASSPPRDRYTEAFF.

This chain connects TRBV5-5 to TRBJ2-7; tentative D call: TRBD1 (7 bases). This CDR3 has 14 residues. V lost 4 bases to trimming and J lost 4 bases, with 15 bases between them. Germline CDR1 and CDR2: SGHKS and YYEKEE (reference sequence). The CDR3 spells CASSGGDRRYEQYF. CDR3 coding DNA: TGTGCCAGCAGCGGCGGGGACAGAAGGTACGAGCAGTACTTC.

The gene calls are TRBV20-1 and TRBJ2-5; D remains ambiguous. Germline values: CDR1 DFQATT, CDR2 SNEGSKA (reference sequence). Trimming took 1 base from V and 7 from J, leaving 13 bases between them. The CDR3 totals 13 residues. The CDR3 spells CSARAYYYRTQYF. The CDR3 coding sequence is TGCAGTGCTAGAGCCTATTATTACAGGACCCAGTACTTC.

The V call is TRBV20-1, the J call TRBJ2-3; tentative D call: TRBD2 (6 bases). Germline CDR1 DFQATT, CDR2 SNEGSKA (reference sequence). CDR3 size: 15 residues. V was pared by 0 bases and J by 3 bases, with 13 bases between. As DNA, the CDR3 is TGCAGTGCTAGAGATTCACGCGGGGTTACAGATACGCAGTATTTT. Protein: CSARDSRGVTDTQYF.

This chain joins TRBV4-2 and TRBJ2-1; D perhaps matches TRBD2 (7 bases). This CDR3 is built from 15 residues. Trimming removed 6 bases at V and 8 bases at J, with 20 bases between. Germline V CDR1 and CDR2: LGHNA, YNFKEQ. The CDR3 bases are TGTGCCAGCAGTCATAAGGGGGGGGGGCTCGATGAGCAGTTCTTC. Protein sequence: CASSHKGGGLDEQFF.

The chain links TRBV5-1 to TRBJ2-3, with unresolved D. Germline V gives CDR1 SGHRS, CDR2 YFSETQ. The CDR3 has 15 residues. Trimming cost V 0 bases and J 4 bases, with 12 bases left between them. CDR3 in DNA: TGCGCCAGCAGCTTGGGGAACAGTGTGGCAGATACGCAGTATTTT. Translation: CASSLGNSVADTQYF.

This clonotype was counted at least ten times. This rearrangement joins TRBV7-2 to TRBJ1-6, with D perhaps matching TRBD1 (5 bases). Trimming removed 2 bases from V and 0 bases from J, with 11 bases in between. CDR1 is SGHTA and CDR2 is FQGNSA in the germline V gene. The CDR3 runs 17 residues. The CDR3 DNA sequence: TGTGCCAGCAGCTTATTGGGGCTGAGCTCCTATAATTCACCCCTCCACTTT. This translates into CASSLLGLSSYNSPLHF.

Ten or more counts support this clonotype. The J gene is TRBJ1-1, the V gene TRBV7-9; no firm D call. Looked up from germline, CDR1 is SEHNR and CDR2 is FQNEAQ (reference sequence). V was shortened by 2 bases and J by 3 bases, with 7 bases between the two germline ends. This CDR3 contains 13 residues. The CDR3 region has the DNA TGTGCCAGCAGCTTATTAGGAGACACTGAAGCTTTCTTT. Its translation: CASSLLGDTEAFF.

At least ten counts were recorded for this clonotype. The chain is built from TRBV28 and TRBJ1-5, with D perhaps TRBD1 (6 bases). The germline V and J ends were trimmed by 3 bases and 6 bases, with 9 bases remaining between them. CDR1 MDHEN and CDR2 SYDVKM come from the germline V gene. The CDR3 totals 13 residues. The CDR3 nucleotides are TGTGCCAGCAGTTTCACAGGGCCTCAGCCCCAGCATTTT. It specifies CASSFTGPQPQHF. The full variable domain, completed using reference TRBV28 and TRBJ1-5, is DVKVTQSSRYLVKRTGEKVFLECVQDMDHENMFWYRQDPGLGLRLIYFSYDVKMKEKGDIPEGYSVSREKKERFSLILESASTNQTSMYLCASSFTGPQPQHFGDGTRLSIL.

Remarks on this clonotype: The germline gene is not matched at one end of the junction; a read error may be the cause. The genes are TRBV5-5 and TRBJ2-7, with no clear D. Germline CDR1 and CDR2: SGHKS and YYEKEE (reference sequence). This CDR3 region has 11 residues. The CDR3 DNA follows: TGTGCCAGCACCTTGCATGACGAGCAGTACTTC. Translating it yields CASTLHDEQYF.

Concerning this clonotype: As the CDR3 is not closed by the conserved phenylalanine or tryptophan, this likely results from a read error. This chain uses TRBV12-3 or TRBV12-4 with TRBJ2-1; 11 bases align to TRBD2. The CDR3 has 15 amino acids. V lost 3 bases to trimming and J lost 4 bases; unmatched junction nucleotides: 2. This chain's CDR3 is CASSLSSGGYNEQFC. Written as DNA, the CDR3 is TGTGCCAGCAGTTTGTCTAGCGGGGGGTACAATGAGCAGTTCTGC.

This clonotype was counted ten times or more. The chain recombines TRBV7-6 with TRBJ2-2; no reliable D call. The germline V gene has CDR1 SGHVS and CDR2 FNYEAQ. Trimming cost V 4 bases and J 5 bases, with 14 bases left between them. The CDR3 length is 15 residues. The CDR3 DNA is TGTGCCAGCAGCTCTTATATTGACCAAACCGGGGAGCTGTTTTTT. Its translation is CASSSYIDQTGELFF.

This clonotype was counted at least ten times. The genes are TRBV7-2 and TRBJ1-2; D not resolved. Germline assignment: CDR1 SGHTA and CDR2 FQGNSA. This CDR3 comprises 17 residues. V was trimmed by 1 base and J by 0 bases, leaving 15 bases between them. The CDR3 protein is CASSLDGVTNPNYGYTF. The CDR3 bases are TGTGCCAGCAGCTTAGACGGGGTAACCAACCCTAACTATGGCTACACCTTC.

This clonotype has a count of ten or more. The CDR3 is CASSYSGAGEAFF. CDR3 bases: TGTGCCAGCAGTTACTCAGGGGCAGGGGAAGCTTTCTTT. The chain is built from TRBV6-2 or TRBV6-3 and TRBJ1-1; tentative D call: TRBD1 (5 bases). The CDR3 is made up of 13 amino acids. Between the trimmed V and J ends, which lost 0 bases and 8 bases, there was a span of 10 bases. Germline CDR1 is MNHEY and CDR2 is SVGEGT.

This clonotype was counted ten times or more. J is TRBJ2-7 and V is TRBV6-2 or TRBV6-3; a weak D match, TRBD1 (6 bases). The germline V gene encodes CDR1 MNHEY and CDR2 SVGEGT. Trimming shortened V by 4 bases and J by 2 bases, and 15 bases separated the two germline ends. This CDR3 has 15 residues. CDR3 sequence: CASSSGTLPTYEQYF. The DNA for the CDR3 is TGTGCCAGCAGTTCCGGGACACTACCAACCTACGAGCAGTACTTC.

This clonotype was observed at least ten times. CDR3 sequence (DNA): TGTGCCAGCACCTCACGGACCGACACCGGCAATCAGCCCCAGCATTTT. It translates to CASTSRTDTGNQPQHF. This rearrangement joins TRBV2 to TRBJ1-5, with D unresolved. Germline V lookup: CDR1 SNHLY, CDR2 FYNNEI. The CDR3 runs 16 residues. V was cut by 7 bases and J by 2 bases, with 18 bases left in between.

This clonotype was recorded once. The chain uses TRBV7-9 and TRBJ2-7; D perhaps matches TRBD1 (5 bases). The V and J ends lost 5 bases and 3 bases respectively, with 14 bases between them. From germline, CDR1 is SEHNR and CDR2 FQNEAQ (reference sequence). CDR3 size: 14 residues. CDR3 coding DNA: TGTGCCAGCAGCCTGGACAATCAAGGCTACGAGCAGTACTTC. Its translation: CASSLDNQGYEQYF.

This clonotype was detected only a few times. J is TRBJ1-4 and V is TRBV27; no definite D call. CDR1 MNHEY and CDR2 SMNVEV come from the germline V gene (reference sequence). The ends were cut back, 6 bases at V and 6 bases at J, with 11 bases in the middle. This CDR3 has 13 amino acids. The chain's CDR3 is CASSSDWDEKLFF. The CDR3 nucleotides are TGTGCCAGCAGCTCGGACTGGGATGAAAAACTGTTTTTT. The variable domain in full, with the rest retrieved from reference TRBV27 and TRBJ1-4, is EAQVTQNPRYLITVTGKKLTVTCSQNMNHEYMSWYRQDPGLGLRQIYYSMNVEVTDKGDVPEGYKVSRKEKRNFPLILESPSPNQTSLYFCASSSDWDEKLFFGSGTQLSVL.

This clonotype was observed a few times. This sequence joins TRBV5-1 and TRBJ1-1; a weak D match, TRBD1 (5 bases). This CDR3 is built from 13 residues. Trimming took 5 bases from V and 7 from J, leaving 15 bases between them. Germline CDR1 is SGHRS and CDR2 is YFSETQ. CDR3 sequence: CASRRGDGSEAFF. CDR3 in DNA: TGCGCCAGCAGGAGAGGGGACGGAAGTGAAGCTTTCTTT.

The chain has TRBV12-3 or TRBV12-4 and TRBJ1-2, with 9 bases aligning to TRBD1. The CDR3 is made up of 13 amino acids. Unmatched junction bases numbered 6, after V lost 5 bases and J lost 8 bases. CDR3 sequence (DNA): TGTGCCAGCAGTCCACAGGGGGCGAAAGGCTACACCTTC. Its translation: CASSPQGAKGYTF.

This rearrangement joins TRBV20-1 to TRBJ1-4; the D is unclear. This CDR3 comprises 14 residues. Trimming took 3 bases from V and 8 from J, leaving 16 bases between them. In germline, CDR1 is DFQATT, CDR2 SNEGSKA (reference sequence). CDR3 sequence (DNA): TGCAGTGCTAGCGCCCGGGGAGTGGAAGAAAAACTGTTTTTT. As protein: CSASARGVEEKLFF.

The chain uses TRBV6-5 and TRBJ1-2, with D unresolved. This CDR3 spans 16 amino acids. Germline CDR1 MNHEY, CDR2 SVGAGI. Trimming shortened V by 0 bases and J by 6 bases, and 17 bases separated the two germline ends. The CDR3 DNA reads TGTGCCAGCAGTTACTCGGTCTCCCTGGGAAGAGATGGCTACACCTTC. It specifies CASSYSVSLGRDGYTF.

The V call is TRBV20-1, the J call TRBJ1-1; TRBD1 agrees at 7 bases. V lost 0 bases and J lost 11; bases outside the gene matches: 9. Looked up from germline, CDR1 is DFQATT and CDR2 is SNEGSKA (reference sequence). The CDR3 has 13 residues. CDR3 in amino acids: CSARDRRLQGAFF. CDR3 DNA sequence: TGCAGTGCTAGAGATCGCCGATTACAGGGGGCTTTCTTT.

This rearrangement joins TRBV6-5 to TRBJ2-2; D possibly corresponds to TRBD2 (5 bases). Looked up from germline, CDR1 is MNHEY and CDR2 is SVGAGI. V lost 9 bases and J 6 bases, leaving 11 bases between the germline ends. The CDR3 sequence is 12 residues long. Here the CDR3 reads CASRPGAGELFF. The CDR3 DNA sequence: TGTGCCAGTAGACCCGGGGCCGGGGAGCTGTTTTTT.